The clone carrying this TCR beta chain was observed a few times. Using immunoSEQ multiplex PCR, the repertoire was profiled, and TCRdb retains in-frame clones only, with some absent. The table has approximately 180,000 clones, 75% to 90% seen once; the top ten hold under 3%. The V segment lost 4 bases and the J segment 8 bases; nucleotides outside the gene matches: 9. This CDR3 region has 17 residues. In germline, CDR1 is LGHDT, CDR2 YNNKEL (reference sequence). The entry originates in a study of blood T cell repertoires in COVID-19. Study-wide background: Donors in the United States, Italy and Spain gave samples during acute or convalescent COVID-19. Nucleic acid was either cDNA or gDNA, and it came from T cells, B-cell-depleted T cells, or PBMCs.

Everyone who took part was roughly 18 to 100 years old, and they came from about two dozen US areas. Researchers sorted participants into cohorts using their self-reported clinical history. The clonotype originates from a woman aged 40 to 55 with acute COVID-19. V is TRBV3-1 (or the pseudogene TRBV3-2) and J is TRBJ2-1; 15 bases agree with TRBD2. Sequencing was done on a sample of PBMCs or T cells enriched from blood (not recorded which). The CDR3 DNA reads TGTGCCAGCAGCCCTCGGACTAGCGGGAGGGTAACGGATGAGCAGTTCTTC. Amino acids: CASSPRTSGRVTDEQFF.